The entry below describes one T cell receptor (beta chain). Its antigen is unknown. Method: immunoSEQ multiplex PCR; TCRdb's copy keeps in-frame clones and lacks some. The sample holds about 50,000 clones; approximately 80% are singletons and the top ten take around 4.2%. The sample belongs to a study of OX40 agonist ivuxolimab in advanced cancers. Study in general: People in dose escalation had one of these cancers: hepatocellular carcinoma, melanoma, renal cell or head and neck cancer. Partial responses were achieved by three patients, of whom one had hepatocellular carcinoma and two had cutaneous melanoma.

Study findings and constraints: Low normalized T-cell clonal expansion also characterized some of the nonresponders. Determination of antigen specificity was not performed for the expanded peripheral T cells.

The receptor's source is an adult with an advanced solid tumor such as melanoma, head and neck, liver or kidney cancer. The sequenced sample was CD4+ or CD8+ T cells sorted from blood, obtained in a trial of the OX40 agonist ivuxolimab.

CDR3 sequence: CASSLVGGENTEAFF. In nucleotides, the CDR3 is TGTGCCAGCAGCTTAGTAGGGGGGGAGAACACTGAAGCTTTCTTT. J is TRBJ1-1 and V is TRBV7-9, with D maybe TRBD1 (6 bases). V was shortened by 1 base and J by 1 base, with 10 bases between the two germline ends. This CDR3 contains 15 residues. Germline CDR1 and CDR2: SEHNR and FQNEAQ (reference sequence).